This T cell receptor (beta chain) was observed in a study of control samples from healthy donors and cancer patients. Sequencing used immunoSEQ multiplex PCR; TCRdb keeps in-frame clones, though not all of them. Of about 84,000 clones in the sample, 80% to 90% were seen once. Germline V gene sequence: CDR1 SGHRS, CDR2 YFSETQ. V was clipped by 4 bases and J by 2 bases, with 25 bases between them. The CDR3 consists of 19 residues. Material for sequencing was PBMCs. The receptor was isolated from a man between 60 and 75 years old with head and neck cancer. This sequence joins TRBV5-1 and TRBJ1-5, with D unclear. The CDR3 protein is CASSAGSRNIRVGNQPQHF. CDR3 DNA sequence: TGCGCCAGCAGCGCTGGCAGTCGGAATATTCGAGTTGGCAATCAGCCCCAGCATTTT.